This T cell receptor beta chain was profiled in a study of blood T cell repertoires in COVID-19. In the original processing: By means of reference gene primer amplification, nucleated cell counts were estimated. Sequenced by immunoSEQ multiplex PCR; TCRdb stores in-frame clones only, minus some. The V and J calls and the clone size are those of that table, but D and trimming were determined from the DNA. The repertoire holds approximately 150,000 clones, with around nine tenths as singletons. Trimming took off 5 bases at V and 0 bases at J, with 10 bases between the two ends. Germline V gene data show CDR1 as SGHVS and CDR2 as FNYEAQ. CDR3 length equals 15 residues.

This chain joins TRBV7-6 and TRBJ1-4; possible D gene TRBD1, 5 bases. The receptor was isolated from a human donor in a cohort sampled during active COVID-19. The sequencing sample was made of peripheral blood. Here the CDR3 DNA reads TGTGCCAGCAGCCTTCAACAGGCAACTAATGAAAAACTGTTTTTT. Encoded protein: CASSLQQATNEKLFF.